These T cell receptor beta chains were read from a single sample in a study of shared clonotypes between healthy human individuals. Assay: immunoSEQ multiplex PCR; the TCRdb copy retains only in-frame clones and omits some. The repertoire has roughly 500,000 clones, 75% to 85% of them found once; the top ten carry 10% to 15%. The material sequenced was PBMCs. The receptor source for this set is a woman aged 40 to 50 in good health. Some clones in this sample may be carry-over from other donors' samples. Each CDR3 is given with its conserved first and last residue. D genes are given only for firm matches. Expanded clones get a size class; other rows say once, few or many, or leave the size out.

v_call	d_call	clone_size	j_call	cdr3_nt	cdr3_aa
TRBV5-1	TRBD2	-	TRBJ2-1	TGCGCCAGCAGCTTGGGAGTCGCGCTAGCGGTGGATGAGCAGTTCTTC	CASSLGVALAVDEQFF
TRBV18	-	-	TRBJ1-2	TGTGCCAGCTCAATGACCTCCGGGACCGCATATGGCTACACCTTC	CASSMTSGTAYGYTF
TRBV19	TRBD2	once	TRBJ2-2	TGTGCCAGTAGTTCTAGACTAGCACTAAACACCGGGGAGCTGTTTTTT	CASSSRLALNTGELFF
TRBV5-1	TRBD1	-	TRBJ2-5	TGCGCCAGCAGCTTACAGGGGCTGGAGACCCAGTACTTC	CASSLQGLETQYF
TRBV2	-	-	TRBJ1-4	TGTGCCTGCTATGGGGGCTTTCAGGAAAAACTGTTTTTT	CACYGGFQEKLFF
TRBV19	-	-	TRBJ1-4	TGTGCCAGTAGTCCAAGGAGACAGGTCTCTAATGAAAAACTGTTTTTT	CASSPRRQVSNEKLFF
TRBV19	-	-	TRBJ1-5	TGTGCCAGTAGTGCCTCCAACGGGGCCCGGCCCCAGCATTTT	CASSASNGARPQHF
TRBV6-5	-	-	TRBJ1-2	TGTGCCAGCAGCCCCACAGGGTTAGCTAACTATGGCTACACCTTC	CASSPTGLANYGYTF
TRBV6-6	TRBD1	-	TRBJ2-7	TGTGCCAGCGGCGGACAGGACACCTACGAGCAGTACTTC	CASGGQDTYEQYF
TRBV11-3	-	-	TRBJ2-2	TGTGCCAGCAGCTTAGATCCCTCGGGGGGGGAGCTGTTTTTT	CASSLDPSGGELFF
TRBV7-2	TRBD2	few	TRBJ2-1	TGTGCCAGCAGCACCCAGACCGGGACTAGCGGGATGAATGAGCAGTTCTTC	CASSTQTGTSGMNEQFF
TRBV11-2	-	-	TRBJ2-3	TGTGCCAGCAGCTTCAGGAGCTCTAGCACAGATACGCAGTATTTT	CASSFRSSSTDTQYF
TRBV9	TRBD1	once	TRBJ2-3	TGTGCCAGCAGCGTAGAAGGGACAGGGGGCAGGGATACGCAGTATTTT	CASSVEGTGGRDTQYF
TRBV29-1	-	-	TRBJ2-1	TGCAGCGTTCGACTAGGGCTTGAGCAGTTCTTC	CSVRLGLEQFF
TRBV28	-	-	TRBJ1-2	TGTGCCAGCAGTTTAGAAGGGCAGGGAGGAGGCTATGGCTACACCTTC	CASSLEGQGGGYGYTF
TRBV4-3	TRBD2	many	TRBJ2-7	TGCGCCAGCAGCCAAGCCCTAGCGGGAGGGGGTTACGAGCAGTACTTC	CASSQALAGGGYEQYF
TRBV28	-	few	TRBJ2-1	TGTGCCAGCACCAGTAGCGTATCATCCTACAATGAGCAGTTCTTC	CASTSSVSSYNEQFF
TRBV30	-	-	TRBJ1-3	TGTGTCGCCCGGTCTGGAAACACCATATATTTT	CVARSGNTIYF
TRBV7-9	-	-	TRBJ2-7	TGTGCCAGCAGCTTCCACGGGAGAGACTACGAGCAGTACTTC	CASSFHGRDYEQYF
TRBV7-2	TRBD1	-	TRBJ1-2	TGTGCCAGCAGCTTAACGGGACAGGGGTATGGCTACACCTTC	CASSLTGQGYGYTF
TRBV29-1	TRBD2	-	TRBJ2-2	TGCAGCGTTCAACTAGCGGGAGGCACCGGGGAGCTGTTTTTT	CSVQLAGGTGELFF
TRBV28	-	-	TRBJ2-3	TGTGCCAGCAGCCTTACAGGCCGCCTTAGCACAGATACGCAGTATTTT	CASSLTGRLSTDTQYF
TRBV6-5	TRBD1	-	TRBJ2-7	TGTGCCAGCAGTTACTCCGGGACAGGACTTAGGGAGCAGTACTTC	CASSYSGTGLREQYF
TRBV4-1	TRBD1	-	TRBJ2-7	TGCGCCAGCAGCCAAGTGTACCCGGGACAGGGCTACGAGCAGTACTTC	CASSQVYPGQGYEQYF
TRBV10-3	-	-	TRBJ1-1	TGTGCCATCAGGGGAGTCGGGGGGACTGAAGCTTTCTTT	CAIRGVGGTEAFF
TRBV2	-	-	TRBJ2-7	TGTGCCAGCAGTGGGATGGGATGGGGCTACGAGCAGTACTTC	CASSGMGWGYEQYF
TRBV29-1	-	-	TRBJ2-1	TGCAGCGTTGAAGATCGGGGCAGGGGCTCCTACAATGAGCAGTTCTTC	CSVEDRGRGSYNEQFF
TRBV10-3	-	-	TRBJ1-1	TGTGCCATCAGTGGCAATACAGAAGAAGCTTTCTTT	CAISGNTEEAFF
TRBV9	TRBD2	-	TRBJ2-1	TGTGCCGGAGCGGGAGGGCCATACAATGAGCAGTTCTTC	CAGAGGPYNEQFF
TRBV4-3	TRBD2	-	TRBJ2-7	TGCGCCAGCAGCCAAGGCTGGACTAGCGTACCCTACGAGCAGTACTTC	CASSQGWTSVPYEQYF
TRBV28	TRBD1	once	TRBJ1-2	TGTGCCAGCAGTTTAACCGGGACAGGGTCCGGTCTTGGCTACACCTTC	CASSLTGTGSGLGYTF
TRBV4-3	TRBD1	once	TRBJ2-2	TGCGCCAGCAGCCAAGATCTACAGGGGGGCAGGGAGCTGTTTTTT	CASSQDLQGGRELFF
TRBV20-1	-	many	TRBJ2-5	TGCAGTGCTCACACCCCGGAGACCCAGTACTTC	CSAHTPETQYF
TRBV2	TRBD2	once	TRBJ2-2	TGTGCCAGCAGTTCCCAGCTAGCGGGAGGCTGGACCGGGGAGCTGTTTTTT	CASSSQLAGGWTGELFF
TRBV9	TRBD1	-	TRBJ1-4	TGTGCCAGCAGCCTCGACAGGGGGGGTGAAAAACTGTTTTTT	CASSLDRGGEKLFF
TRBV30	-	many	TRBJ2-7	TGTGCCTTCACCGCCGCCGGCTACGAGCAGTACTTC	CAFTAAGYEQYF
TRBV4-1	-	-	TRBJ2-1	TGCGCCAGCAGCCAGAGAAGAGGGGGGTCCAATGAGCAGTTCTTC	CASSQRRGGSNEQFF
TRBV5-1	TRBD1	-	TRBJ1-1	TGCGCCAGCAGCTTGGTTCCAGGGGGGAACACTGAAGCTTTCTTT	CASSLVPGGNTEAFF
TRBV7-3	TRBD1	-	TRBJ2-5	TGTGCCAGCAGCGACAGGGGAGAGACCCAGTACTTC	CASSDRGETQYF
TRBV29-1	-	-	TRBJ1-1	TGCAGCGTTGACGGACACGGTGAAGCTTTCTTT	CSVDGHGEAFF
TRBV11-2	-	many	TRBJ2-3	TGTGCCAGCAGCCAAAATACAGATACGCAGTATTTT	CASSQNTDTQYF